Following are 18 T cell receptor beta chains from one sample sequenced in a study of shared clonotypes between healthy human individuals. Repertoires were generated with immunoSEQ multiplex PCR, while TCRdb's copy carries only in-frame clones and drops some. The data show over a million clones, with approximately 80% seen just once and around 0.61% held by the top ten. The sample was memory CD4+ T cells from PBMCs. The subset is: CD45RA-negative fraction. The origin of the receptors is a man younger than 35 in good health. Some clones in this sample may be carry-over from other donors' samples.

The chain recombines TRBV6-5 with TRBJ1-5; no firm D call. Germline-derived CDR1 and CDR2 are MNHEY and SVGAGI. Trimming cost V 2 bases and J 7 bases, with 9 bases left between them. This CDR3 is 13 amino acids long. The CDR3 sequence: CASSYGGAQPQHF. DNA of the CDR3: TGTGCCAGCAGTTACGGCGGTGCCCAGCCCCAGCATTTT.

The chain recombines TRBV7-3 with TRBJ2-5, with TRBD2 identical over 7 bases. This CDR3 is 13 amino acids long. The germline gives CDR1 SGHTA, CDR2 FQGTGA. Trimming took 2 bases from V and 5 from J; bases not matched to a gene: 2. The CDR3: CASSLLAVETQYF. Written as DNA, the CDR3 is TGTGCCAGCAGCTTACTAGCGGTGGAGACCCAGTACTTC.

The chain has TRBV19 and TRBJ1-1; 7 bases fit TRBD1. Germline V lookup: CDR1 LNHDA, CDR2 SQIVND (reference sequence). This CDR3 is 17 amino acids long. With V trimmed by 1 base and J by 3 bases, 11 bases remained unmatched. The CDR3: CASSIVPNIRGDTEAFF. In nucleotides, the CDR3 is TGTGCCAGTAGTATAGTCCCGAACATCAGGGGGGACACTGAAGCTTTCTTT.

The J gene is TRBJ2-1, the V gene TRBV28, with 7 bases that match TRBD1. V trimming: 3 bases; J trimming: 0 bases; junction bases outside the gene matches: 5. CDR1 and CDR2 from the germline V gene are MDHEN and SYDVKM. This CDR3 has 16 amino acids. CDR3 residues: CASSFWTGSSYNEQFF. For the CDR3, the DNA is TGTGCCAGCAGTTTCTGGACAGGTAGCTCCTACAATGAGCAGTTCTTC.

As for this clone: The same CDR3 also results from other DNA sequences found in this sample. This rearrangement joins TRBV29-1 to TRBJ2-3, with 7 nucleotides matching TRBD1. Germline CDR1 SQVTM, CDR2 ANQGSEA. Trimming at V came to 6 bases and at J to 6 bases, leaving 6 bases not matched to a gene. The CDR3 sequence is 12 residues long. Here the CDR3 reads CSVAGGRDTQYF. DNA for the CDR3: TGCAGCGTCGCAGGGGGTAGGGATACGCAGTATTTT.

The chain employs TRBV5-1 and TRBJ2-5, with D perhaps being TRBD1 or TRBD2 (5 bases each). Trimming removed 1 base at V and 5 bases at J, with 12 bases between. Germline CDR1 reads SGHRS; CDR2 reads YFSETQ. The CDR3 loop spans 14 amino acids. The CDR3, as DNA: TGCGCCAGCAGCTTGTCAGGGCGGGCGGAGACCCAGTACTTC. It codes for CASSLSGRAETQYF.

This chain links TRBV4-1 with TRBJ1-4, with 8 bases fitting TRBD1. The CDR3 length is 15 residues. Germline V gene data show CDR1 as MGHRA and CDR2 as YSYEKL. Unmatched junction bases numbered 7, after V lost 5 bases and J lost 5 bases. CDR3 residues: CASSRPDRDNEKLFF. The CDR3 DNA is TGCGCCAGCAGCAGACCGGACAGGGACAATGAAAAACTGTTTTTT.

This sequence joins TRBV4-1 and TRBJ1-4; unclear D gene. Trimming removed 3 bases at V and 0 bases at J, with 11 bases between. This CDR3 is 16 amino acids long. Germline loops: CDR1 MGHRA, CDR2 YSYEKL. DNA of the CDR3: TGCGCCAGCAGCCACCTCGCCGTTGCAACTAATGAAAAACTGTTTTTT. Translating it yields CASSHLAVATNEKLFF.

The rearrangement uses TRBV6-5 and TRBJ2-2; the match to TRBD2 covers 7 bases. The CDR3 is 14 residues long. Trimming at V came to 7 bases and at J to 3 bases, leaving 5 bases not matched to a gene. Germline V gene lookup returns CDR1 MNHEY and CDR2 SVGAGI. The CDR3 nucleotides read TGTGCCAGCACCCGGGAGGCTGACACCGGGGAGCTGTTTTTT. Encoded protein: CASTREADTGELFF.

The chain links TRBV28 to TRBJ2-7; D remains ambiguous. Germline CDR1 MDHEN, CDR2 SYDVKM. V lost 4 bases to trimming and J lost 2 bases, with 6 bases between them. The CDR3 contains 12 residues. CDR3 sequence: CASSSYPYEQYF. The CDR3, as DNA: TGTGCCAGCAGTTCGTACCCCTACGAGCAGTACTTC.

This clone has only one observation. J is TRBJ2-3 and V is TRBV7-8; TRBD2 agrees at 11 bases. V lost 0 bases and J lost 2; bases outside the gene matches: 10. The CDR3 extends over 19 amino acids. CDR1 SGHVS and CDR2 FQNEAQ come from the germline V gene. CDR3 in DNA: TGTGCCAGCAGCTTAGCCCCCACCGGGACTAGCGGATTCACAGATACGCAGTATTTT. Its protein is CASSLAPTGTSGFTDTQYF.

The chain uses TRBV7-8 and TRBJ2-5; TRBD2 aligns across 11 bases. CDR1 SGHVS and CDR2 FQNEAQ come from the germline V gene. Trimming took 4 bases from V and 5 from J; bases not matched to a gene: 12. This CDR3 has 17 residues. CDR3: CASSSGQTSGKRETQYF. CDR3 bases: TGTGCCAGCAGCTCGGGGCAGACTAGCGGGAAACGTGAGACCCAGTACTTC. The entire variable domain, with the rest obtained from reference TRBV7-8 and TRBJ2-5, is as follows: GAGVSQSPRYKVAKRGQDVALRCDPISGHVSLFWYQQALGQGPEFLTYFQNEAQLDKSGLPSDRFFAERPEGSVSTLKIQRTQQEDSAVYLCASSSGQTSGKRETQYFGPGTRLLVL.

DNA for the CDR3: TGCAGCGTGGGGACAGGGGCCTTAGATCAGCCCCAGCATTTT. This sequence encodes CSVGTGALDQPQHF. This chain joins TRBV29-1 and TRBJ1-5; 10 bases map to TRBD1. V was pared by 6 bases and J by 5 bases, with 7 bases of the junction left unmatched. CDR1 and CDR2 from the germline V gene are SQVTM and ANQGSEA. The CDR3 consists of 14 residues.

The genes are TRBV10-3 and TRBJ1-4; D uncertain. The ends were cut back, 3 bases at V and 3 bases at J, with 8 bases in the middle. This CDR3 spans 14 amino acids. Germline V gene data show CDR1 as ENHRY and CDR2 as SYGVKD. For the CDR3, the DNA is TGTGCCATCAGTGATGCGGCCGCTAATGAAAAACTGTTTTTT. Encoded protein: CAISDAAANEKLFF.

As DNA, the CDR3 is TGTGCCAGCTCACCACTGGGGGGGAGGACTGAAGCTTTCTTT. It translates to CASSPLGGRTEAFF. The rearrangement joins TRBV18 to TRBJ1-1, with D maybe TRBD1 (5 bases). The CDR3 covers 14 residues. V shed 1 base and J shed 5 bases, with 11 bases lying between them. Per germline, CDR1 KGHSH and CDR2 LQKENI.

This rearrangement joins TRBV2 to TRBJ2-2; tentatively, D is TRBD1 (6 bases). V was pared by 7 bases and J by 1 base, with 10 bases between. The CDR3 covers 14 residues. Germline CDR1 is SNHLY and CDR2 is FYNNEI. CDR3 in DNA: TGTGCCAGCATAAGGGACAAGAACACCGGGGAGCTGTTTTTT. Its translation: CASIRDKNTGELFF.

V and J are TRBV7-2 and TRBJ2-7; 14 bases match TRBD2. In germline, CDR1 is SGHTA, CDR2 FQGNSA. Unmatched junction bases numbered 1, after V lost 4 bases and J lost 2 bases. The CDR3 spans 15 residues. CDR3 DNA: TGTGCCAGCAGCTCGACTAGCGGGAGGGCCTACGAGCAGTACTTC. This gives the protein CASSSTSGRAYEQYF.

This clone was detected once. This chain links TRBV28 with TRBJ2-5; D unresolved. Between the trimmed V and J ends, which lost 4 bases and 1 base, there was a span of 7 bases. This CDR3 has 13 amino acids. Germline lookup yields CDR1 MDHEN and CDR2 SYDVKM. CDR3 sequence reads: CASSSGFQETQYF. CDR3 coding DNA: TGTGCCAGCAGTTCCGGGTTCCAAGAGACCCAGTACTTC.